This T cell receptor beta chain was identified in a study of vaccination effects on CD4 cells after COVID-19. Study as a whole: Each participant was administered two doses of either the BNT162b2 or the mRNA-1273 vaccine.

A remark on this clone: Its specificity is not known.

With 5 bases removed from V and 4 bases from J, the gap between germline ends came to 20 bases. CDR3 length: 16 residues. In germline, CDR1 is SGHAT, CDR2 FQNNGV. Sequenced by immunoSEQ multiplex PCR; TCRdb stores in-frame clones only, minus some. The sample records about 38,000 clones, roughly 70% being singletons. Whole-study findings and limits: Only 1 of 255 vaccine-induced clones from healthy vaccinees cross-reacted with common cold coronaviruses.

Antigen-specific CD4+ T cells expanded by the ViraFEST assay with viral peptide pools were then sequenced. The authors isolated CD4+ T cells after more than eight days of culture. Absence of prior SARS-CoV-2 infection characterized the vaccine recipients, who showed negative nucleocapsid antibodies. The sample consisted of CD4+ T cells from PBMCs cultured with SARS-CoV-2 spike peptides, taken before COVID-19 vaccination. This TCR was recovered from a human donor who received a COVID-19 vaccine. This rearrangement joins TRBV11-2 to TRBJ1-2; D is unclear. CDR3 sequence: CASSIVTGRTTYGYTF. The CDR3 DNA reads as TGTGCCAGCAGCATAGTAACGGGCAGAACTACCTATGGCTACACCTTC.